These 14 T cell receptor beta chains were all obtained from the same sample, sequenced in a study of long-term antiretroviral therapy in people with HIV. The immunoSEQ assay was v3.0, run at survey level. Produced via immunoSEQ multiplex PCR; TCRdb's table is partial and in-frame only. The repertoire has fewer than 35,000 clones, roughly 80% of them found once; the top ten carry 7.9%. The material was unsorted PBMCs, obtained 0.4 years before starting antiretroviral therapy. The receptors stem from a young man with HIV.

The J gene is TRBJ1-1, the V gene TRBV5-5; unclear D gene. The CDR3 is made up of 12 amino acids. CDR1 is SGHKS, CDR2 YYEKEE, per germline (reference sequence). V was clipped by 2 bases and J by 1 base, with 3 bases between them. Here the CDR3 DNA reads TGTGCCAGCAGCTTCCAGAACACTGAAGCTTTCTTT. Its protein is CASSFQNTEAFF.

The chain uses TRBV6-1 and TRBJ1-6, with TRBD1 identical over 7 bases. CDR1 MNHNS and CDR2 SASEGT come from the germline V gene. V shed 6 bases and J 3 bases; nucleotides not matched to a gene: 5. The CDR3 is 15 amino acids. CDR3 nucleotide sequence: TGTGCCAGCAGGGGCGGGGACAGCTATAATTCACCCCTCCACTTT. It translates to CASRGGDSYNSPLHF.

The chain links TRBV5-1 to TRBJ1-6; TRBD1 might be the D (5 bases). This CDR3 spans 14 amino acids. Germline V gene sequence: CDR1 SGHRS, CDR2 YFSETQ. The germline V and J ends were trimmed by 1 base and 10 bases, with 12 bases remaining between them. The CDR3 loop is CASSLSVRGSPLHF. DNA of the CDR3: TGCGCCAGCAGCTTGTCAGTGCGGGGGTCACCCCTCCACTTT.

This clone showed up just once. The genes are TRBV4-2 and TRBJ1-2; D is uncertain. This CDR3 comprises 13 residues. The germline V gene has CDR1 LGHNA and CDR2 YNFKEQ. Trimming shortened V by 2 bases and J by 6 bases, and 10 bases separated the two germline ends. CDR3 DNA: TGTGCCAGCAGCCAAATAGGACTGGATGGCTACACCTTC. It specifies CASSQIGLDGYTF.

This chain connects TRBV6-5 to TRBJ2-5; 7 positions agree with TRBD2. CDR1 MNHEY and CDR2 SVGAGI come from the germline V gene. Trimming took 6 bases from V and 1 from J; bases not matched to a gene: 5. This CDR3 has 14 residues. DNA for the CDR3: TGTGCCAGCAGCCCTCTAGCGGTCCAAGAGACCCAGTACTTC. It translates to CASSPLAVQETQYF.

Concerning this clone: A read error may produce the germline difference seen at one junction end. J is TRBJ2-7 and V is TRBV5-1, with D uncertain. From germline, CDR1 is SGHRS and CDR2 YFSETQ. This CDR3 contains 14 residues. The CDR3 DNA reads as TGTGCCAGCAGCCGTTGGTGGGGTACCTACGAGCAGTACTTC. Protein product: CASSRWWGTYEQYF.

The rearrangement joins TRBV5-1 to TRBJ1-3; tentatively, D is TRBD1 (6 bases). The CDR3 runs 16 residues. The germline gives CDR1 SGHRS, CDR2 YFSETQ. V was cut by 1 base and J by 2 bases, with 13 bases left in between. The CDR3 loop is CASSLQTGATGNTIYF. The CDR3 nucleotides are TGCGCCAGCAGCTTGCAGACAGGCGCTACTGGAAACACCATATATTTT.

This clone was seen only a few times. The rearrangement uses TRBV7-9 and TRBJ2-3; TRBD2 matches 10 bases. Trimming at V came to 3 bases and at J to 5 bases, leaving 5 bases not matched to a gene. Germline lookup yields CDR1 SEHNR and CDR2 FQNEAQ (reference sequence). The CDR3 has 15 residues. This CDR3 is CASSFTSGIVDTQYF. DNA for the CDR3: TGTGCCAGCAGCTTTACTAGCGGGATCGTAGATACGCAGTATTTT.

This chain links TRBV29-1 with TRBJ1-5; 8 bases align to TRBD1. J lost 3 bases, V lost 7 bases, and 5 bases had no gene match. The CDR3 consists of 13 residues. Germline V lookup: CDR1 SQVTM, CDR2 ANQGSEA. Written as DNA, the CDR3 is TGCAGCGCCGCACAGGGGGTCAATCAGCCCCAGCATTTT. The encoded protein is CSAAQGVNQPQHF.

CDR3 sequence: CASSIAGGDEQFF. As DNA, the CDR3 is TGTGCCAGTAGTATTGCGGGGGGGGATGAGCAGTTCTTC. The gene calls are TRBV19 and TRBJ2-1, with 9 bases lining up with TRBD2. The CDR3 length is 13 residues. CDR1 and CDR2 (germline): LNHDA, SQIVND (reference sequence). J gave up 8 bases and V 3 bases, and 2 bases lay outside the gene matches.

CDR3: CASSEKHGQGDSPLHF. The CDR3, as DNA: TGTGCCAGCAGCGAAAAACACGGACAGGGTGACTCACCCCTCCACTTT. The chain links TRBV7-9 to TRBJ1-6; TRBD1 aligns across 8 bases. The J segment lost 10 bases and the V segment lost 5 bases, leaving 13 bases of the junction unmatched. Germline V gene lookup returns CDR1 SEHNR and CDR2 FQNEAQ (reference sequence). The CDR3 sequence is 16 residues long.

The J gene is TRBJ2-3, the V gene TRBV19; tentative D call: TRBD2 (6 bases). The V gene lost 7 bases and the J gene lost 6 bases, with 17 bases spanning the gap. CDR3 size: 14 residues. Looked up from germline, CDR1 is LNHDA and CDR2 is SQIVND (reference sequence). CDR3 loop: CASTGGVVGDTQYF. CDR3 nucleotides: TGTGCCAGTACGGGCGGGGTAGTCGGCGATACGCAGTATTTT.

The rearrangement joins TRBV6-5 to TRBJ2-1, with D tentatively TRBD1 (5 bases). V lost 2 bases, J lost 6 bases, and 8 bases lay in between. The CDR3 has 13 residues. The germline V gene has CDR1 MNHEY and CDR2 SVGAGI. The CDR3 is CASSYVQGNEQFF. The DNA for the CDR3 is TGTGCCAGCAGTTACGTCCAGGGCAATGAGCAGTTCTTC.

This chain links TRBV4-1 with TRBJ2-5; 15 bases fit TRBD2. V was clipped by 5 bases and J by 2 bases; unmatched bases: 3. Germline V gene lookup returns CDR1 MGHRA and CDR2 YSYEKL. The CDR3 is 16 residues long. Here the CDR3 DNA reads TGCGCCAGCAGCAATGGACTAGCGGGAGGGCAAGAGACCCAGTACTTC. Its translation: CASSNGLAGGQETQYF.